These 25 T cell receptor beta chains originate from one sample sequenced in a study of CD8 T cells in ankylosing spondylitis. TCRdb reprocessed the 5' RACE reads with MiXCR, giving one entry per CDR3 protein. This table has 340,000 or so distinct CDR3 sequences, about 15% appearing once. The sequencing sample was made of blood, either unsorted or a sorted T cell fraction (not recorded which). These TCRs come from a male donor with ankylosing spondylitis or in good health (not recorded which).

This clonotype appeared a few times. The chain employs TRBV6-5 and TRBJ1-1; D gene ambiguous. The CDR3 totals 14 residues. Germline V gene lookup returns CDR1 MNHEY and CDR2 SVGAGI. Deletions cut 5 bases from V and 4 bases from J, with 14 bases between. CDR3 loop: CASSTSGYSTEAFF. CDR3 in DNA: TGTGCCAGCAGTACCTCGGGATATAGCACTGAAGCTTTCTTT.

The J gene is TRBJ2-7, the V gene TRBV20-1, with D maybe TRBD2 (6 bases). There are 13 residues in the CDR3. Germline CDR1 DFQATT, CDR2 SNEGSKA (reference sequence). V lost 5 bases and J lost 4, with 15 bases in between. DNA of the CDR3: TGCAGTGCTTTGCGGGACGCCTCTTACGAGCAGTACTTC. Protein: CSALRDASYEQYF.

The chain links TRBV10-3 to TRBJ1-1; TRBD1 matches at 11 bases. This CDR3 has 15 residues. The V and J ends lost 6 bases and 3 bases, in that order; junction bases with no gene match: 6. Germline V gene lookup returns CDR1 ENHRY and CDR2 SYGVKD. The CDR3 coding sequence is TGTGCCATCAGGACTGGGACAGGGGGGGACACTGAAGCTTTCTTT. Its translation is CAIRTGTGGDTEAFF.

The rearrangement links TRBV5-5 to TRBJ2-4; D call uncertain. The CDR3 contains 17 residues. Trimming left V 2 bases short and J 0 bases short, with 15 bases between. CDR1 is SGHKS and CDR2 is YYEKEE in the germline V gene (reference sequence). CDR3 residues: CASSFGVVRQAKNIQYF. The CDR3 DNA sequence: TGTGCCAGCAGCTTCGGAGTGGTACGTCAAGCCAAAAACATTCAGTACTTC.

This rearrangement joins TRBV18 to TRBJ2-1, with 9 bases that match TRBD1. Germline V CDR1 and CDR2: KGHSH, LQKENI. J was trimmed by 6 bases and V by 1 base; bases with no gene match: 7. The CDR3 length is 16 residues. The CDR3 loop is CASSPQGTGTGNEQFF. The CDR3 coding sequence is TGTGCCAGCTCACCACAGGGGACAGGGACAGGCAATGAGCAGTTCTTC. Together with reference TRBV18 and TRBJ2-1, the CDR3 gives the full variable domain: NAGVMQNPRHLVRRRGQEARLRCSPMKGHSHVYWYRQLPEEGLKFMVYLQKENIIDESGMPKERFSAEFPKEGPSILRIQQVVRGDSAAYFCASSPQGTGTGNEQFFGPGTRLTVL.

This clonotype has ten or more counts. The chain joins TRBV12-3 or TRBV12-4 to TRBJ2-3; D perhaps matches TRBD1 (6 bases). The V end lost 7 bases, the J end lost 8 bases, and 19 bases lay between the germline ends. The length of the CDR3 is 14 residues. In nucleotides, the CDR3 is TGTGCCAGCATCATGGGGGCATCCACTCGTACGCAGTATTTT. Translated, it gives CASIMGASTRTQYF.

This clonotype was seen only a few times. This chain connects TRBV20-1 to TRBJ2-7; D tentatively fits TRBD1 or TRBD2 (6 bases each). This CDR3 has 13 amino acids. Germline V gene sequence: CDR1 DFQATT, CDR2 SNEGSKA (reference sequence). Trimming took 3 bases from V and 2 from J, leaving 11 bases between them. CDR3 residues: CSAREGGTYEQYF. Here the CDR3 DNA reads TGCAGTGCTAGGGAAGGGGGGACCTACGAGCAGTACTTC.

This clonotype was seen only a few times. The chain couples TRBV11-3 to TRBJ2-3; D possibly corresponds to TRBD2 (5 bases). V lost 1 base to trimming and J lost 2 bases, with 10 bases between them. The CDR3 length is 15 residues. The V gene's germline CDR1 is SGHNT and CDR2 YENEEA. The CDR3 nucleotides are TGTGCCAGCAGCTTAGGAGCGGATCTCACAGATACGCAGTATTTT. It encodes CASSLGADLTDTQYF.

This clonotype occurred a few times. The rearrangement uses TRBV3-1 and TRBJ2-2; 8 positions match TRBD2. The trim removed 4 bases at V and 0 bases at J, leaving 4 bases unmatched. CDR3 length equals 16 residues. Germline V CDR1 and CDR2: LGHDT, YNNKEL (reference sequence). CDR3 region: CASSLRTSTNTGELFF. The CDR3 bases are TGTGCCAGCAGCCTACGGACTAGCACGAACACCGGGGAGCTGTTTTTT.

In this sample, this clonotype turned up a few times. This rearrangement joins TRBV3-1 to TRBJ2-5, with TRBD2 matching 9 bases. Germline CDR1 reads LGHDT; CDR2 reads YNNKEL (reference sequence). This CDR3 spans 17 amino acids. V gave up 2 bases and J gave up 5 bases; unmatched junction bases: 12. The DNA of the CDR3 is TGTGCCAGCAGCCAATTGGGTAGCGGGAGTCTGGGGGAGACCCAGTACTTC. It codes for CASSQLGSGSLGETQYF.

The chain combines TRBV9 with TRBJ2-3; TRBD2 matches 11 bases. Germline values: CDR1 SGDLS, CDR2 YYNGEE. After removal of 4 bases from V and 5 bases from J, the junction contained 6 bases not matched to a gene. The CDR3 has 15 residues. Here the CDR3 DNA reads TGTGCCAGCAGCCCTTTCGGGACTAGCGGAGATACGCAGTATTTT. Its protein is CASSPFGTSGDTQYF. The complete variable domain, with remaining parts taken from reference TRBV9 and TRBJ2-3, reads DSGVTQTPKHLITATGQRVTLRCSPRSGDLSVYWYQQSLDQGLQFLIQYYNGEERAKGNILERFSAQQFPDLHSELNLSSLELGDSALYFCASSPFGTSGDTQYFGPGTRLTVL.

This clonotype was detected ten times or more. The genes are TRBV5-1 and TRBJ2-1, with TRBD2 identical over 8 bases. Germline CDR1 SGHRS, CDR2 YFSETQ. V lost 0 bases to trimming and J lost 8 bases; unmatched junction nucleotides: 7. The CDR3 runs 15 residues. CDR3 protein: CASSLAAGGVYEQFF. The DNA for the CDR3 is TGCGCCAGCAGCTTGGCCGCGGGAGGAGTATATGAGCAGTTCTTC.

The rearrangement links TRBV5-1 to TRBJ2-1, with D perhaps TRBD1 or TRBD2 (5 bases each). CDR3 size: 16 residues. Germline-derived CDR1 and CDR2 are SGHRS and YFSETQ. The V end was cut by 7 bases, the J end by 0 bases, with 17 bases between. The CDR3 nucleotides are TGCGCCAGCCGAAGAGACGAGGGGAGCTCCTACAATGAGCAGTTCTTC. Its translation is CASRRDEGSSYNEQFF.

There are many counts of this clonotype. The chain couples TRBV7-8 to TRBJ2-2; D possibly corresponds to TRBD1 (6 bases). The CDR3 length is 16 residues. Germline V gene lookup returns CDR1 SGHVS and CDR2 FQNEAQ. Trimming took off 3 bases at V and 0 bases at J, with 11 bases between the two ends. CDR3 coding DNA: TGTGCCAGCAGCTTTCGGGACAACCCGAACACCGGGGAGCTGTTTTTT. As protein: CASSFRDNPNTGELFF.

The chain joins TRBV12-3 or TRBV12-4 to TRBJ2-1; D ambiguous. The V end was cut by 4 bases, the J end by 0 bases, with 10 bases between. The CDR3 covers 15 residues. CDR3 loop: CASSSPSRSYNEQFF. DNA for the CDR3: TGTGCCAGCAGTTCCCCCAGTCGCTCCTACAATGAGCAGTTCTTC.

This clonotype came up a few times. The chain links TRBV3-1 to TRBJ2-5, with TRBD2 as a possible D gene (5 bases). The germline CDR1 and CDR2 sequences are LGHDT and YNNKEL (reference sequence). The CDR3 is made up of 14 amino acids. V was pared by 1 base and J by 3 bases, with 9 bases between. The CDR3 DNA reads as TGTGCCAGCAGCCAAGCTCGAGCGGAAGAGACCCAGTACTTC. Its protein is CASSQARAEETQYF.

The CDR3 coding sequence is TGCGCCAGCAGCTTGGTGGGTAGCGGGACCGGTGAGACCCAGTACTTC. Its protein is CASSLVGSGTGETQYF. This chain connects TRBV5-1 to TRBJ2-5, with 8 bases matching TRBD2. Per the germline V gene, CDR1 is SGHRS and CDR2 is YFSETQ. Trimming took 0 bases from V and 5 from J; bases not matched to a gene: 9. This CDR3 has 16 amino acids.

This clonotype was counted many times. The DNA of the CDR3 is TGCAGTGCTACCTGGACAGGGGAAGTCTACGAGCAGTACTTC. Residues: CSATWTGEVYEQYF. The chain employs TRBV20-1 and TRBJ2-7, with 9 bases that match TRBD1. CDR1 and CDR2 (germline): DFQATT, SNEGSKA (reference sequence). CDR3 length: 14 amino acids. J lost 3 bases, V lost 4 bases, and 7 bases had no gene match.

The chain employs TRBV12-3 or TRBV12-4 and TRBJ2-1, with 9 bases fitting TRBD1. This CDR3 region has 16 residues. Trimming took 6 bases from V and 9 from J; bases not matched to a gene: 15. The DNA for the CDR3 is TGTGCCAGCAGCTCTACCGGGACAGGGTACATAAGTGAGCAGTTCTTC. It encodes CASSSTGTGYISEQFF.

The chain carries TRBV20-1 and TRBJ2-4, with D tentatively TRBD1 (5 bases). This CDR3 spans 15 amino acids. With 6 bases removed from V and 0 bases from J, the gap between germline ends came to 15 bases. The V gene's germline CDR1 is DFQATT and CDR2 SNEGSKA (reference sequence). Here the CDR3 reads CSAALGVGAKNIQYF. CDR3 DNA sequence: TGCAGTGCCGCCCTAGGGGTGGGAGCCAAAAACATTCAGTACTTC.

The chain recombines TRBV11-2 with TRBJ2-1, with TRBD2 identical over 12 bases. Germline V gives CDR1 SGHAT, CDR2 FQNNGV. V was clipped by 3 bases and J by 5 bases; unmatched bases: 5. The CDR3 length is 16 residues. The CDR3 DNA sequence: TGTGCCAGCAGCTTTACGACTAGCGGGGGCCACAATGAGCAGTTCTTC. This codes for CASSFTTSGGHNEQFF. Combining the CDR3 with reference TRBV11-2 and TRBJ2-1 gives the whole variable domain EAGVAQSPRYKIIEKRQSVAFWCNPISGHATLYWYQQILGQGPKLLIQFQNNGVVDDSQLPKDRFSAERLKGVDSTLKIQPAKLEDSAVYLCASSFTTSGGHNEQFFGPGTRLTVL.

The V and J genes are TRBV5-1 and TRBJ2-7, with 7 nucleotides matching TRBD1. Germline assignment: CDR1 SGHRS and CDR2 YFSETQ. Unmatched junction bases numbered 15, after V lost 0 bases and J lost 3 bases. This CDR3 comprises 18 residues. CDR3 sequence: CASSLAMTGQSVFYEQYF. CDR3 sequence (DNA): TGCGCCAGCAGCTTGGCTATGACGGGACAGAGTGTCTTCTACGAGCAGTACTTC.

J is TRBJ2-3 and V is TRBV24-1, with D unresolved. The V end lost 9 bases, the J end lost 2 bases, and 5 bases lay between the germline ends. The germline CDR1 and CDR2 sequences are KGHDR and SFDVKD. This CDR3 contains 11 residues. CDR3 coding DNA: TGTGCCACCCCGTACACAGATACGCAGTATTTT. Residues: CATPYTDTQYF.

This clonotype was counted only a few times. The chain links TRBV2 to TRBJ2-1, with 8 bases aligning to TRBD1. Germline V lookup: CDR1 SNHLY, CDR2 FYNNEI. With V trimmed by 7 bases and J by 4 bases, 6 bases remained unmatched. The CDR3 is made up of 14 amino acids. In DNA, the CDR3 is TGTGCCAGCAAGGGACAGGTACCATACAATGAGCAGTTCTTC. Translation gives CASKGQVPYNEQFF.

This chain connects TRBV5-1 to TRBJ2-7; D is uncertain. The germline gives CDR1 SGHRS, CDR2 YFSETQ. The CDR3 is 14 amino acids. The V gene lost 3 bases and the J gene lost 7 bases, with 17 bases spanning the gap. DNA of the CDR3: TGCGCCAGCAGCTCGGCTGAGTGGACCAAGGAGCAGTACTTC. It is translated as CASSSAEWTKEQYF.